This T cell receptor beta chain was recorded in a study of T cell responses to AZD1222 COVID-19 vaccine. Study-wide results and limits: In all cases, repertoires were sampled only after the peak T cell response. Only a handful of people who got AZD1222 tested seropositive at baseline. Donor demographics were predominantly white British with a female majority; clonal diversity may be underestimated.

The table came from immunoSEQ multiplex PCR; TCRdb's copy has only in-frame clones and leaves some out. The repertoire holds 150,000 or so clones, with about 90% as singletons. Regarding this clone: Its antigen is currently unknown.

Germline assignment: CDR1 LNHDA and CDR2 SQIVND (reference sequence). Trimming cost V 8 bases and J 6 bases, with 14 bases left between them. The CDR3 contains 13 residues. The sequence came from an adult who received the AZD1222 COVID-19 vaccine. The chain has TRBV19 and TRBJ2-1; D is perhaps TRBD1 or TRBD2 (6 bases each). The starting material was peripheral blood, obtained 28 days after the second AZD1222 dose. The CDR3 DNA reads as TGTGCCAGTGTAAGGACAGCGGGCAATGAGCAGTTCTTC. As protein: CASVRTAGNEQFF.